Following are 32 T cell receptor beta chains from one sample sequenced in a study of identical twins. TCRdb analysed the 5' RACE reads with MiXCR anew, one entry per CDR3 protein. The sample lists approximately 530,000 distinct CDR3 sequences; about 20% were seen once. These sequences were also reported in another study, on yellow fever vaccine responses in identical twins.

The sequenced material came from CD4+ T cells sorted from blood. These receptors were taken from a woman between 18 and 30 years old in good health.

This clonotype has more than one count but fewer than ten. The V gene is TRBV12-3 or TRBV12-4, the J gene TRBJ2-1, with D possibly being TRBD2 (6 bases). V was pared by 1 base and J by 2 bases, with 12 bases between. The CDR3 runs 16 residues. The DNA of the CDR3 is TGTGCCAGCAGTTTAGGGACTGGCGGGACCTACAATGAGCAGTTCTTC. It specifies CASSLGTGGTYNEQFF.

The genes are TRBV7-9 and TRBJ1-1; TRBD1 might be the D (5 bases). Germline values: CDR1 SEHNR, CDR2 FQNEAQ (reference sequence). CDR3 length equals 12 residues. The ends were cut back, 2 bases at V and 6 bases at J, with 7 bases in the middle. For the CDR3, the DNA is TGTGCCAGCAGCTTACGGGACGCTGAAGCTTTCTTT. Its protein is CASSLRDAEAFF.

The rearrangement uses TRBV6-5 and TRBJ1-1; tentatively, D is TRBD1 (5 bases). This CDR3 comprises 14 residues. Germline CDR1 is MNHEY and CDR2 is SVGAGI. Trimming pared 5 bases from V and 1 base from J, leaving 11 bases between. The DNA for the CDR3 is TGTGCCAGCAGTCGCTCGACAGCGAACACTGAAGCTTTCTTT. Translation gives CASSRSTANTEAFF.

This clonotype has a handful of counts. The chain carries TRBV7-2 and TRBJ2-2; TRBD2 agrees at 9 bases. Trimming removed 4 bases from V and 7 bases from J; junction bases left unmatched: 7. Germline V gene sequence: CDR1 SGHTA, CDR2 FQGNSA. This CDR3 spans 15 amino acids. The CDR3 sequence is CASSSWREGFGELFF. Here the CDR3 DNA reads TGTGCCAGCAGCTCTTGGCGGGAGGGGTTCGGGGAGCTGTTTTTT.

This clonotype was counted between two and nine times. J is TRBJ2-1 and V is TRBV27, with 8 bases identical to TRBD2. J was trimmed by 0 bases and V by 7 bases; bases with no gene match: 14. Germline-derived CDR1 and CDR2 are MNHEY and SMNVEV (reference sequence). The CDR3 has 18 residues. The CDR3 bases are TGTGCCAGCACTTCCACCAGCGGGGGCAGCAACTCCTACAATGAGCAGTTCTTC. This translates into CASTSTSGGSNSYNEQFF.

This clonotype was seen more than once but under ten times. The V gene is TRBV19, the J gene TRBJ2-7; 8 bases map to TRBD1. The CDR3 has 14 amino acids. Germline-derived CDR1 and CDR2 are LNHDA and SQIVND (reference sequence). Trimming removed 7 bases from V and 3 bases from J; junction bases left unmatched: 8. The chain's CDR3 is CASKPGQDYYEQYF. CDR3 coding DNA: TGTGCCAGTAAACCGGGACAGGATTACTACGAGCAGTACTTC.

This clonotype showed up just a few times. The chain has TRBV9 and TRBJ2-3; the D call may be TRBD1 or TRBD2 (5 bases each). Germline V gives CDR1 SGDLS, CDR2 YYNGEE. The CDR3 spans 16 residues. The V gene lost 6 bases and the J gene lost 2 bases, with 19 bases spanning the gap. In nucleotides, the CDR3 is TGTGCCAGCACCAGAACCGGGACGCTCAACACAGATACGCAGTATTTT. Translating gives CASTRTGTLNTDTQYF. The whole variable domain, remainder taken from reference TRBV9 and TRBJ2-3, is DSGVTQTPKHLITATGQRVTLRCSPRSGDLSVYWYQQSLDQGLQFLIQYYNGEERAKGNILERFSAQQFPDLHSELNLSSLELGDSALYFCASTRTGTLNTDTQYFGPGTRLTVL.

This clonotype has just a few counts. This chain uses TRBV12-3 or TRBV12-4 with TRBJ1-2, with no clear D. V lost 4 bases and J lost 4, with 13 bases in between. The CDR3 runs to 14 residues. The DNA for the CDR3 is TGTGCCAGCAGTTACAGCGTCTTGCTCTATGGCTACACCTTC. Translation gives CASSYSVLLYGYTF.

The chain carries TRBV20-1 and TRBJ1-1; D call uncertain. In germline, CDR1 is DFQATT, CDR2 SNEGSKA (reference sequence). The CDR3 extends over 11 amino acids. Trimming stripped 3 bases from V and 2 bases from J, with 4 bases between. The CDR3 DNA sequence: TGCAGTGCTAGTTTTAACACTGAAGCTTTCTTT. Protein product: CSASFNTEAFF.

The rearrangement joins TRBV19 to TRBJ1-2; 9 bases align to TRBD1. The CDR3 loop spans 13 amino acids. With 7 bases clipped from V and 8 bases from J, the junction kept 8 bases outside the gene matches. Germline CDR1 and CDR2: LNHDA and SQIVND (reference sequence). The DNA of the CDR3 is TGTGCCAGTACCGGGACAGGGCTGGGAGGCTACACCTTC. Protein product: CASTGTGLGGYTF.

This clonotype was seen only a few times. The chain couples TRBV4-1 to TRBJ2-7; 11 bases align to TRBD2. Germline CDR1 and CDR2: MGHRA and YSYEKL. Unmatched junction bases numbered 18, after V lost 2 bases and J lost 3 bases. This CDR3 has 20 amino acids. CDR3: CASSQYDTVTSGNPYYEQYV. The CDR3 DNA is TGCGCCAGCAGCCAATACGATACTGTGACTAGCGGGAATCCCTACTACGAGCAGTACGTC.

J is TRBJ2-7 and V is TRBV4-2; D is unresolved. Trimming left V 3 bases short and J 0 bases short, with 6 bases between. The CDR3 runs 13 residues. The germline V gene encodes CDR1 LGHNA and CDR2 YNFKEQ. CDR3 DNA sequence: TGTGCCAGCAGCCAGAGCCCCTCCTACGAGCAGTACTTC. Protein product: CASSQSPSYEQYF.

CDR3 region: CASRHKTGGEQYF. DNA of the CDR3: TGTGCCAGCAGACATAAGACAGGGGGCGAGCAGTACTTC. The rearrangement links TRBV6-1 to TRBJ2-7; TRBD1 agrees at 9 bases. The germline V gene encodes CDR1 MNHNS and CDR2 SASEGT. The CDR3 is 13 amino acids. Trimming removed 6 bases from V and 6 bases from J; junction bases left unmatched: 6.

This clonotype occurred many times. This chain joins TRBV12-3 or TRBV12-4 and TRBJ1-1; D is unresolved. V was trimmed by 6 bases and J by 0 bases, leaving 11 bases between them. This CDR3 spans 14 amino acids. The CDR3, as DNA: TGTGCCAGCAGCTTCGGAGGGATGAACACTGAAGCTTTCTTT. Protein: CASSFGGMNTEAFF.

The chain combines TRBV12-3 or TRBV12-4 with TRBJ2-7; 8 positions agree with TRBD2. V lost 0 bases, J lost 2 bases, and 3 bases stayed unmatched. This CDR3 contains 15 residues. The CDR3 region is CASSLATGLAYEQYF. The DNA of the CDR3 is TGTGCCAGCAGTTTAGCCACGGGACTAGCCTACGAGCAGTACTTC.

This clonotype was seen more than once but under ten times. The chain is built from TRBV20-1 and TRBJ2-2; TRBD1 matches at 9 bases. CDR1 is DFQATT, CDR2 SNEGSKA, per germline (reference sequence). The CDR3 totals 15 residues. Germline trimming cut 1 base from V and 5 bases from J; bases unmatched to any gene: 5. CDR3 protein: CSARGGQGNTGELFF. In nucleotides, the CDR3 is TGCAGTGCTAGAGGGGGACAGGGAAATACCGGGGAGCTGTTTTTT.

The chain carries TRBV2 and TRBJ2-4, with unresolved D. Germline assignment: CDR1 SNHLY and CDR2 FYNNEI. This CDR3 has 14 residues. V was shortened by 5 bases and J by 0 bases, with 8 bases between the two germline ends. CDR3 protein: CASSRTGAKNIQYF. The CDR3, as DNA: TGTGCCAGCAGTCGGACCGGAGCCAAAAACATTCAGTACTTC. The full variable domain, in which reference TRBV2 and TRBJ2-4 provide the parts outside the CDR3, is EPEVTQTPSHQVTQMGQEVILRCVPISNHLYFYWYRQILGQKVEFLVSFYNNEISEKSEIFDDQFSVERPDGSNFTLKIRSTKLEDSAMYFCASSRTGAKNIQYFGAGTRLSVL.

CDR3 sequence: CASSPNPSGSRGEQFF. The CDR3 coding sequence is TGTGCCAGCTCACCAAACCCTAGCGGTTCACGTGGTGAGCAGTTCTTC. This chain uses TRBV18 with TRBJ2-1, with 7 bases matching TRBD2. V shed 2 bases and J 9 bases; nucleotides not matched to a gene: 13. Germline CDR1 reads KGHSH; CDR2 reads LQKENI. The CDR3 spans 16 residues.

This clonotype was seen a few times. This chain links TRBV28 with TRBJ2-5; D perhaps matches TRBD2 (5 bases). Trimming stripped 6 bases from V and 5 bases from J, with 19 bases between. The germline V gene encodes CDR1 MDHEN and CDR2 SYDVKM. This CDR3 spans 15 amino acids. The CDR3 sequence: CASRAFSAESETQYF. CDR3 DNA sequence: TGTGCCAGCAGAGCGTTTAGCGCGGAATCGGAGACCCAGTACTTC.

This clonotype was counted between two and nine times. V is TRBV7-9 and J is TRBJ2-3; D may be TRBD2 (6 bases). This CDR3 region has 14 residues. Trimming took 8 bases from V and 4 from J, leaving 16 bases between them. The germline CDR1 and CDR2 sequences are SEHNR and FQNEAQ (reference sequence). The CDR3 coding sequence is TGTGCCAGCTCCTCGGTGAGGGAGGCAGATACGCAGTATTTT. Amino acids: CASSSVREADTQYF. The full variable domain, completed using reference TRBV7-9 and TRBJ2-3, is DTGVSQNPRHKITKRGQNVTFRCDPISEHNRLYWYRQTLGQGPEFLTYFQNEAQLEKSRLLSDRFSAERPKGSFSTLEIQRTEQGDSAMYLCASSSVREADTQYFGPGTRLTVL.

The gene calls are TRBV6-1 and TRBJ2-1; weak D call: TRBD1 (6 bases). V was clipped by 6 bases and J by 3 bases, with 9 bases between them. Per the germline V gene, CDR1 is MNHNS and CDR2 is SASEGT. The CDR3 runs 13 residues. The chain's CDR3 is CASRPGDYNEQFF. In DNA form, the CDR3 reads TGTGCCAGCAGACCAGGGGACTACAATGAGCAGTTCTTC.

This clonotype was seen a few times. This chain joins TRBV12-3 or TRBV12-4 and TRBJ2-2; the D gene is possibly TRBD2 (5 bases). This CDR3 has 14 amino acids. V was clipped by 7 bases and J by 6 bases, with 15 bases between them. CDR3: CASNPGLSAGELFF. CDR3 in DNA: TGTGCCAGCAACCCCGGACTTTCCGCCGGGGAGCTGTTTTTT.

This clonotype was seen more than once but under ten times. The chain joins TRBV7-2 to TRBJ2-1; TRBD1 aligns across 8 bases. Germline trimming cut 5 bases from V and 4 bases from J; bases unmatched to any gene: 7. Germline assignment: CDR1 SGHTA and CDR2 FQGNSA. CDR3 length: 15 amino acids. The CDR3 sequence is CASSPGTGKYNEQFF. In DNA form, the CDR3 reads TGTGCCAGCAGCCCGGGGACAGGCAAATACAATGAGCAGTTCTTC.

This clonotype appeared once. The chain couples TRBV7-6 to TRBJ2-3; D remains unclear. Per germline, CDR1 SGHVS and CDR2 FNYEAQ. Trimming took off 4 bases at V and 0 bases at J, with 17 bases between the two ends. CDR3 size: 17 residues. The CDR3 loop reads CASSSGTGSASTDTQYF. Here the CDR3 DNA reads TGTGCCAGCAGCTCTGGAACGGGCAGTGCTAGCACAGATACGCAGTATTTT.

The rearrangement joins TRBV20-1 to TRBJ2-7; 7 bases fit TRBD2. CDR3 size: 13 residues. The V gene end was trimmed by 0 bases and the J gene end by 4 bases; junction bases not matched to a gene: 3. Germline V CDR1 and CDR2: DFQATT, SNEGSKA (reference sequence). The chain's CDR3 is CSAREPAGYEQYV. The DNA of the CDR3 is TGCAGTGCTAGAGAACCAGCGGGGTACGAGCAGTACGTC.

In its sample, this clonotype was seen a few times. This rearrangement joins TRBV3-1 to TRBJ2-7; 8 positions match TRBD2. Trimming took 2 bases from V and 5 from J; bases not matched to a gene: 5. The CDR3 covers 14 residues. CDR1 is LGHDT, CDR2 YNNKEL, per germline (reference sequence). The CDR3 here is CASSQRGGGHEQYV. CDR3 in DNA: TGTGCCAGCAGCCAACGGGGGGGCGGCCACGAGCAGTACGTC.

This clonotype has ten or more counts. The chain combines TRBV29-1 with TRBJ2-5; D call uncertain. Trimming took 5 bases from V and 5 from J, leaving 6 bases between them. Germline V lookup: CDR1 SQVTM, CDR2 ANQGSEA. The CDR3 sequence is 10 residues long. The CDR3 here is CSVFLETQYF. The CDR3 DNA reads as TGCAGCGTTTTTTTGGAGACCCAGTACTTC.

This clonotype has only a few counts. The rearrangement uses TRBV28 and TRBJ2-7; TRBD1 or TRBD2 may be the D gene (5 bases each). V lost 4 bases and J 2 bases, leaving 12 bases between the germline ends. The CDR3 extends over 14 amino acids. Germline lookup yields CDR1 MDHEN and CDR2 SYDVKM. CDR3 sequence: CASSSGGITYEQYV. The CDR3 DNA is TGTGCCAGCAGTTCTGGGGGAATTACCTACGAGCAGTACGTC.

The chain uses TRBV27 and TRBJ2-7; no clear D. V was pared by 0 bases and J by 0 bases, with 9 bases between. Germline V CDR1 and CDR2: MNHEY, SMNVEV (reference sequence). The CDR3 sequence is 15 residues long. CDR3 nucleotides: TGTGCCAGCAGTTTATCGCTACAGTCCTCCTACGAGCAGTACTTC. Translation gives CASSLSLQSSYEQYF.

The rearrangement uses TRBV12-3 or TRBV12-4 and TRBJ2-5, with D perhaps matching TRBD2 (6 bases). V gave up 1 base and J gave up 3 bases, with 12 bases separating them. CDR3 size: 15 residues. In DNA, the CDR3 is TGTGCCAGCAGTTTAGGTATTAGCGGAGAAGAGACCCAGTACTTC. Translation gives CASSLGISGEETQYF.

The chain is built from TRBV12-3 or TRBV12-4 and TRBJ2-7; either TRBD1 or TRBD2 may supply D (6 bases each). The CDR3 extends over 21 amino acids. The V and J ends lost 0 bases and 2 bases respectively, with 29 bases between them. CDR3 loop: CASSLALMRGRGDGTTYEQYF. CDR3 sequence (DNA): TGTGCCAGCAGTTTAGCGCTAATGCGGGGCAGGGGTGACGGAACCACCTACGAGCAGTACTTC.

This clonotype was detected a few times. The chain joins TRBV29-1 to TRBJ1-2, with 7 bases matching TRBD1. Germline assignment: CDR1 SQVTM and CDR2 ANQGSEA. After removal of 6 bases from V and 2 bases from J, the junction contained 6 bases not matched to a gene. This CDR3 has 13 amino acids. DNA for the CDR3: TGCAGCGTCCCAGGGGGACCCAACTATGGCTACACCTTC. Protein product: CSVPGGPNYGYTF. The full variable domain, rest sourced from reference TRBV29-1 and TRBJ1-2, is SAVISQKPSRDICQRGTSLTIQCQVDSQVTMMFWYRQQPGQSLTLIATANQGSEATYESGFVIDKFPISRPNLTFSTLTVSNMSPEDSSIYLCSVPGGPNYGYTFGSGTRLTVV.